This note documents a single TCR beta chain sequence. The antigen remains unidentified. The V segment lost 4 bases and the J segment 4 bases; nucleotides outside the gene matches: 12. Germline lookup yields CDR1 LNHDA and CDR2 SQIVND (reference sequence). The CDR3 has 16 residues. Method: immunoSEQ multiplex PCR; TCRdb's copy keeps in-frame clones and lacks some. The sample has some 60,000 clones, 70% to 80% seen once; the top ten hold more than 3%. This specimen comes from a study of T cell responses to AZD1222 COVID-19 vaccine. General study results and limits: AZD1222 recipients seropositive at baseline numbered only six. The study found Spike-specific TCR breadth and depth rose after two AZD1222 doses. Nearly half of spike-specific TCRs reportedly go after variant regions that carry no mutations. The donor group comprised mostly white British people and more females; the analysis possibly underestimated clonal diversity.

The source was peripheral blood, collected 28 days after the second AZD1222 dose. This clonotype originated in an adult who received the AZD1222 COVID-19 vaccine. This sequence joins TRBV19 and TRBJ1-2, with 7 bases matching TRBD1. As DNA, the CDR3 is TGTGCCAGTAGTAGTCGACAGGGCGTGGAAGGCTATGGCTACACCTTC. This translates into CASSSRQGVEGYGYTF.